These 29 T cell receptor beta chains were sequenced from one sample in a study of blood T cells in healthy people across ages (dated by TCRdb to 2014 to 2015). Receptor amplification or capture employed 5' RACE. The sequencer listed for this sample is Illumina HiSeq 2500. A second PCR of about 7 to 12 cycles was run with a J-beta primer mix and a sample-barcoded 5' primer. TCRdb itself trimmed the public reads at Q25 with fastp, ran MiXCR and retained productive beta chains. Duplicate CDR3 protein sequences are folded into a single record with the most common DNA and genes. In this sample the table shows about 1,800,000 distinct CDR3 sequences, roughly 27% of which occur a single time. Of the sample, 7.7% falls within the top ten clones. Sequencing input: blood. These receptor sequences come from a woman in her twenties or thirties in good health.

The gene calls are TRBV2 and TRBJ1-5; a possible D gene is TRBD1 (5 bases). The CDR3 has 15 amino acids. V lost 2 bases and J lost 3, with 11 bases in between. Germline loops: CDR1 SNHLY, CDR2 FYNNEI. DNA of the CDR3: TGTGCCAGCAGTGAAAGCCAGGGAAACAATCAGCCCCAGCATTTT. Protein sequence: CASSESQGNNQPQHF.

This clonotype was seen at least ten times. The rearrangement uses TRBV5-1 and TRBJ2-5, with D possibly being TRBD1 (5 bases). The CDR3 contains 15 residues. Germline CDR1 and CDR2: SGHRS and YFSETQ. V was cut by 0 bases and J by 2 bases, with 11 bases left in between. The CDR3 nucleotides are TGCGCCAGCAGCTTGGAAGGGGTGGGTCAAGAGACCCAGTACTTC. Translated: CASSLEGVGQETQYF.

The rearrangement links TRBV20-1 to TRBJ2-7; unclear D gene. The CDR3 runs 12 residues. Germline CDR1 reads DFQATT; CDR2 reads SNEGSKA (reference sequence). V was trimmed by 4 bases and J by 4 bases, leaving 11 bases between them. CDR3: CSATDKLYEQYF. The DNA of the CDR3 is TGCAGTGCTACTGATAAGCTGTACGAGCAGTACTTC.

The chain carries TRBV7-2 and TRBJ2-7, with 10 positions matching TRBD2. This CDR3 region has 14 residues. V was clipped by 3 bases and J by 5 bases; unmatched bases: 4. Per the germline V gene, CDR1 is SGHTA and CDR2 is FQGNSA. CDR3 sequence: CASSFGLAAHEQYF. Written as DNA, the CDR3 is TGTGCCAGCAGCTTCGGACTAGCGGCCCACGAGCAGTACTTC.

The CDR3 sequence: CASSLVMAARGEQYF. The DNA for the CDR3 is TGTGCCAGCAGCTTAGTGATGGCCGCCCGGGGCGAGCAGTACTTC. The chain recombines TRBV11-2 with TRBJ2-7; weak D call: TRBD2 (5 bases). Per germline, CDR1 SGHAT and CDR2 FQNNGV. This CDR3 region has 15 residues. V was clipped by 1 base and J by 6 bases, with 16 bases between them.

The table lists this clonotype with a few counts. V usage is TRBV6-5 and J usage is TRBJ1-2; tentative D call: TRBD1 (5 bases). The CDR3 has 16 residues. Trimming took off 6 bases at V and 0 bases at J, with 17 bases between the two ends. The germline gives CDR1 MNHEY, CDR2 SVGAGI. The DNA for the CDR3 is TGTGCCAGCAGGCGCCCTTCCCGGGACCCTAACTATGGCTACACCTTC. The encoded protein is CASRRPSRDPNYGYTF.

The genes are TRBV12-3 or TRBV12-4 and TRBJ1-1; tentatively, D is TRBD1 (6 bases). This CDR3 contains 12 residues. Between the trimmed V and J ends, which lost 4 bases and 7 bases, there was a span of 10 bases. The CDR3 sequence: CASSYQGNEAFF. The CDR3 nucleotides read TGTGCCAGCAGTTACCAGGGGAATGAAGCTTTCTTT.

The rearrangement uses TRBV10-3 and TRBJ2-7, with D unclear. CDR3 length: 13 residues. The germline V gene has CDR1 ENHRY and CDR2 SYGVKD. V lost 7 bases, J lost 7 bases, and 17 bases lay in between. The CDR3 nucleotides are TGTGCCATCACTAGTGGGTCCTACAATGAGCAGTACTTC. Amino acids: CAITSGSYNEQYF.

This clonotype was seen a few times. The rearrangement uses TRBV7-9 and TRBJ1-1, with TRBD1 matching over 10 bases. Germline CDR1 SEHNR, CDR2 FQNEAQ (reference sequence). The CDR3 length is 17 residues. J was trimmed by 0 bases and V by 2 bases; bases with no gene match: 6. The CDR3 coding sequence is TGTGCCAGCAGCTTACCCGGGACAGGGGTTATGAACACTGAAGCTTTCTTT. Translating gives CASSLPGTGVMNTEAFF.

The chain carries TRBV12-3 or TRBV12-4 and TRBJ2-7, with TRBD1 identical over 8 bases. Germline trimming cut 3 bases from V and 3 bases from J; bases unmatched to any gene: 4. The CDR3 is 14 residues long. As DNA, the CDR3 is TGTGCCAGCAGTTTCCGACAGGGGAACTACGAGCAGTACTTC. This codes for CASSFRQGNYEQYF.

The V call is TRBV20-1, the J call TRBJ2-5, with TRBD2 identical over 9 bases. The CDR3 loop spans 16 amino acids. Germline V gives CDR1 DFQATT, CDR2 SNEGSKA (reference sequence). The trim removed 7 bases at V and 1 base at J, leaving 13 bases unmatched. The CDR3 protein is CSVAGGLAGTQETQYF. Written as DNA, the CDR3 is TGCAGTGTCGCGGGTGGGCTAGCGGGGACCCAAGAGACCCAGTACTTC.

The rearrangement uses TRBV5-5 and TRBJ1-2; tentative D call: TRBD1 (6 bases). Germline assignment: CDR1 SGHKS and CDR2 YYEKEE (reference sequence). The CDR3 covers 12 residues. V lost 3 bases and J 6 bases, leaving 9 bases between the germline ends. CDR3 in amino acids: CASSSGEHGYTF. The CDR3 DNA reads TGTGCCAGCAGCTCAGGGGAACATGGCTACACCTTC.

The rearrangement links TRBV18 to TRBJ2-5, with a tentative D call TRBD2 (6 bases). The CDR3 spans 14 residues. From germline, CDR1 is KGHSH and CDR2 LQKENI. The ends were cut back, 2 bases at V and 5 bases at J, with 12 bases in the middle. The CDR3 loop is CASSPRRVGETQYF. The CDR3 DNA reads as TGTGCCAGCTCACCAAGGAGGGTCGGGGAGACCCAGTACTTC.

This chain uses TRBV9 with TRBJ2-2, with TRBD2 identical over 11 bases. This CDR3 is built from 17 residues. Germline lookup yields CDR1 SGDLS and CDR2 YYNGEE. Germline trimming cut 3 bases from V and 6 bases from J; bases unmatched to any gene: 10. CDR3 DNA: TGTGCCAGCAGCGCGTTAGCGGGAGGGCCGGTCCCCGGGGAGCTGTTTTTT. Its translation: CASSALAGGPVPGELFF. Looking up the rest from reference TRBV9 and TRBJ2-2 gives the full variable domain: DSGVTQTPKHLITATGQRVTLRCSPRSGDLSVYWYQQSLDQGLQFLIQYYNGEERAKGNILERFSAQQFPDLHSELNLSSLELGDSALYFCASSALAGGPVPGELFFGEGSRLTVL.

A note on this clonotype: The junction and the germline gene differ at one end; a read error may be behind it. The V call is TRBV11-2, the J call TRBJ2-5; 10 bases fit TRBD1. Per germline, CDR1 SGHAT and CDR2 FQNNGV. CDR3 length equals 15 residues. The CDR3, as DNA: TGTGCCTGCAGCCCGGACAGGGGGGTGAGAGAGACCCAGTACTTC. This codes for CACSPDRGVRETQYF.

This clonotype was observed many times. V gene TRBV5-4 combines with J gene TRBJ2-7; TRBD2 matches at 8 bases. This CDR3 region has 16 residues. J gave up 0 bases and V 0 bases, and 5 bases lay outside the gene matches. Germline CDR1 SGHNT, CDR2 YYREEE (reference sequence). Here the CDR3 DNA reads TGTGCCAGCAGCTTGGGGGTAAGCGGGGGCTCCTACGAGCAGTACTTC. It encodes CASSLGVSGGSYEQYF. Full variable domain (remainder filled in from reference TRBV5-4 and TRBJ2-7): ETGVTQSPTHLIKTRGQQVTLRCSSQSGHNTVSWYQQALGQGPQFIFQYYREEENGRGNFPPRFSGLQFPNYSSELNVNALELDDSALYLCASSLGVSGGSYEQYFGPGTRLTVT.

Concerning this clonotype itself: The missing conserved phenylalanine or tryptophan at the end of this CDR3 makes a read error likely. The chain employs TRBV6-5 and TRBJ2-4; D remains unclear. The germline V and J ends were trimmed by 5 bases and 13 bases, with 21 bases remaining between them. The CDR3 covers 14 residues. Germline V gene lookup returns CDR1 MNHEY and CDR2 SVGAGI. CDR3 region: CASSQRESYNEQYL. DNA of the CDR3: TGTGCCAGCAGTCAAAGGGAATCCTACAATGAGCAGTACTTA.

This clonotype was observed at least ten times. This chain uses TRBV7-2 with TRBJ1-2; 10 bases are a match to TRBD1. The CDR3 runs 15 residues. Trimming cost V 1 base and J 5 bases; bases outside gene matches: 4. In germline, CDR1 is SGHTA, CDR2 FQGNSA. For the CDR3, the DNA is TGTGCCAGCAGCTTAGAGACAGGGGGCATATATGGCTACACCTTC. It specifies CASSLETGGIYGYTF.

The chain has TRBV27 and TRBJ2-7, with 10 bases identical to TRBD1. The CDR3 extends over 14 amino acids. V gave up 8 bases and J gave up 2 bases; unmatched junction bases: 6. CDR1 is MNHEY, CDR2 SMNVEV, per germline (reference sequence). The CDR3 DNA reads as TGTGCCAGCTATCCCGGGACAGGGGCCTACGAGCAGTACTTC. Encoded protein: CASYPGTGAYEQYF.

Regarding this clonotype: Possible read error: a much larger clone is one base away. This rearrangement joins TRBV7-8 to TRBJ2-3; the D gene is possibly TRBD2 (5 bases). Germline V lookup: CDR1 SGHVS, CDR2 FQNEAQ. This CDR3 region has 16 residues. The CDR3 nucleotides read TGTGCCCGCAGCCCAGTCTATAGGAGAGAGGGATATACGCAGTATTTT. It yields the protein CARSPVYRREGYTQYF.

This clonotype was picked up many times. V is TRBV5-1 and J is TRBJ2-7; 7 bases are a match to TRBD1. Germline V gene data show CDR1 as SGHRS and CDR2 as YFSETQ. This CDR3 has 16 amino acids. V gave up 0 bases and J gave up 5 bases; unmatched junction bases: 11. CDR3 protein: CASSLDPGTVIDEQYF. Written as DNA, the CDR3 is TGCGCCAGCAGCTTGGATCCCGGGACAGTAATCGACGAGCAGTACTTC.

This chain uses TRBV29-1 with TRBJ2-7, with 7 nucleotides matching TRBD2. Germline values: CDR1 SQVTM, CDR2 ANQGSEA. V lost 3 bases, J lost 0 bases, and 5 bases stayed unmatched. The CDR3 has 14 amino acids. The CDR3 bases are TGCAGCGTTGACGGACTAGGAAGCTCCTACGAGCAGTACTTC. This codes for CSVDGLGSSYEQYF.

This clonotype showed up just a few times. This chain connects TRBV7-2 to TRBJ2-3; D not certain. Germline assignment: CDR1 SGHTA and CDR2 FQGNSA. This CDR3 is 13 amino acids long. Trimming took off 4 bases at V and 6 bases at J, with 11 bases between the two ends. The CDR3 bases are TGTGCCAGCAGCTCACAGTTGGGGGATACGCAGTATTTT. It encodes CASSSQLGDTQYF.

In its sample, this clonotype was seen a few times. This chain uses TRBV20-1 with TRBJ2-1; 9 bases match TRBD2. The CDR3 is 19 amino acids. Germline V gene lookup returns CDR1 DFQATT and CDR2 SNEGSKA (reference sequence). The J segment lost 0 bases and the V segment lost 1 base, leaving 13 bases of the junction unmatched. Here the CDR3 DNA reads TGCAGTGCTAGAGCCGAGGGAGCGGGGGGCTTTAGCTCCTACAATGAGCAGTTCTTC. It yields the protein CSARAEGAGGFSSYNEQFF.

The gene calls are TRBV5-1 and TRBJ1-3; D is possibly TRBD1 (6 bases). Germline assignment: CDR1 SGHRS and CDR2 YFSETQ. CDR3 size: 17 residues. The V end was cut by 4 bases, the J end by 8 bases, with 25 bases between. The CDR3 nucleotides are TGCGCCAGCAGCCTGGAAAACGGGGGGCTCGATAAATACACCATATATTTT. The encoded protein is CASSLENGGLDKYTIYF.

This clonotype was observed at least ten times. This chain links TRBV7-6 with TRBJ2-3, with 8 nucleotides matching TRBD2. CDR1 and CDR2 from the germline V gene are SGHVS and FNYEAQ. This CDR3 has 14 amino acids. J was trimmed by 6 bases and V by 1 base; bases with no gene match: 3. The CDR3 spells CASSLVAGYDTQYF. In DNA form, the CDR3 reads TGTGCCAGCAGCTTAGTAGCGGGGTACGATACGCAGTATTTT. The full variable domain, rest sourced from reference TRBV7-6 and TRBJ2-3, is GAGVSQSPRYKVTKRGQDVALRCDPISGHVSLYWYRQALGQGPEFLTYFNYEAQQDKSGLPNDRFSAERPEGSISTLTIQRTEQRDSAMYRCASSLVAGYDTQYFGPGTRLTVL.

V and J are TRBV27 and TRBJ1-2; no clear D. Trimming shortened V by 3 bases and J by 0 bases, and 8 bases separated the two germline ends. The CDR3 totals 14 residues. The germline gives CDR1 MNHEY, CDR2 SMNVEV (reference sequence). CDR3 region: CASSFNGANYGYTF. CDR3 nucleotide sequence: TGTGCCAGCAGTTTCAACGGGGCTAACTATGGCTACACCTTC.

This clonotype occurred once. The CDR3 end shows no conserved phenylalanine or tryptophan, and so a read error is likely. The rearrangement joins TRBV3-1 to TRBJ2-5, with a weak D call TRBD2 (5 bases). V was cut by 1 base and J by 2 bases, with 14 bases left in between. Germline CDR1 and CDR2: LGHDT and YNNKEL (reference sequence). The CDR3 extends over 16 amino acids. The CDR3 DNA reads TGTGCCAGCAGCCAAGGGTTAGGGAGTTCACAAGAGACCCAGTACGTC. This encodes CASSQGLGSSQETQYV.

This chain joins TRBV6-1 and TRBJ2-1; possibly TRBD2 for D (5 bases). Germline lookup yields CDR1 MNHNS and CDR2 SASEGT. The CDR3 is 15 residues long. Deletions cut 6 bases from V and 0 bases from J, with 12 bases between. The CDR3 DNA is TGTGCCAGCAGCCAGACGGGGATCTCCTACAATGAGCAGTTCTTC. This codes for CASSQTGISYNEQFF.